Listed here are 31 T cell receptor beta chains from one sample, sequenced in a study of T-cell reconstitution after alpha-beta-depleted transplantation in children. The authors prepared the TCRbeta library with unique molecular identifiers. TCRdb called the PCR reads again in MiXCR, with one record for every CDR3 protein. The sample lists hundreds of thousands of distinct CDR3 sequences, 13% occurring once. Sequenced material: PBMCs, mostly from graft donor cells, taken 360 days after TCRalphabeta/CD19-depleted stem cell transplant. Every receptor here comes from a male patient aged 10 to 17 who had a stem cell transplant for acute myeloid leukemia, so the T cells may come from the graft donor.

This clonotype was observed many times. The chain couples TRBV7-2 to TRBJ2-7; D gene ambiguous. Per the germline V gene, CDR1 is SGHTA and CDR2 is FQGNSA. CDR3 length: 13 amino acids. Trimming left V 0 bases short and J 3 bases short, with 6 bases between. This CDR3 is CASSLAPGYEQYF. The CDR3, as DNA: TGTGCCAGCAGCTTAGCCCCGGGCTACGAGCAGTACTTC.

A few counts support this clonotype. The CDR3 is CTPRTSGRGPEQFF. CDR3 DNA sequence: TGCACCCCACGTACTAGCGGGAGGGGACCCGAGCAGTTCTTC. The chain links TRBV20-1 to TRBJ2-1; TRBD2 aligns across 13 bases. Germline V gene sequence: CDR1 DFQATT, CDR2 SNEGSKA (reference sequence). The CDR3 covers 14 residues.

A few counts support this clonotype. V is TRBV5-5 and J is TRBJ1-2, with D possibly matching TRBD1 (5 bases). V lost 0 bases to trimming and J lost 5 bases, with 14 bases between them. Germline V lookup: CDR1 SGHKS, CDR2 YYEKEE (reference sequence). The CDR3 extends over 15 amino acids. The CDR3 DNA is TGTGCCAGCAGCTTGGAACCGACAGCGAATTATGGCTACACCTTC. This gives the protein CASSLEPTANYGYTF.

This clonotype was observed many times. The chain is built from TRBV27 and TRBJ2-7; D unresolved. Per germline, CDR1 MNHEY and CDR2 SMNVEV (reference sequence). This CDR3 contains 13 residues. Trimming pared 3 bases from V and 2 bases from J, leaving 8 bases between. CDR3 residues: CASSFGRTYEQYF. DNA of the CDR3: TGTGCCAGCAGTTTTGGGCGGACCTACGAGCAGTACTTC.

This clonotype was seen more than once but under ten times. V usage is TRBV29-1 and J usage is TRBJ1-1, with D unresolved. This CDR3 is built from 10 residues. Trimming took 7 bases from V and 1 from J, leaving 4 bases between them. CDR1 is SQVTM, CDR2 ANQGSEA, per germline. The CDR3 coding sequence is TGCAGCGGGGGGAACACTGAAGCTTTCTTT. As protein: CSGGNTEAFF.

This clonotype was observed at least ten times. The V and J genes are TRBV7-9 and TRBJ2-1, with 9 bases that match TRBD1. This CDR3 spans 15 amino acids. V gave up 5 bases and J gave up 3 bases; unmatched junction bases: 5. Germline lookup yields CDR1 SEHNR and CDR2 FQNEAQ (reference sequence). The CDR3 protein is CASSLMTGGYNEQFF. Written as DNA, the CDR3 is TGTGCCAGCAGCCTAATGACAGGGGGCTACAATGAGCAGTTCTTC.

The V gene is TRBV29-1, the J gene TRBJ2-5, with D perhaps matching TRBD1 (6 bases). The CDR3 length is 15 residues. The germline V gene encodes CDR1 SQVTM and CDR2 ANQGSEA. The V and J ends lost 4 bases and 0 bases respectively, with 15 bases between them. The CDR3 nucleotides are TGCAGCGTTGCCTCCTTCACAGGGTACCAAGAGACCCAGTACTTC. It encodes CSVASFTGYQETQYF. Full variable domain (remainder filled in from reference TRBV29-1 and TRBJ2-5): SAVISQKPSRDICQRGTSLTIQCQVDSQVTMMFWYRQQPGQSLTLIATANQGSEATYESGFVIDKFPISRPNLTFSTLTVSNMSPEDSSIYLCSVASFTGYQETQYFGPGTRLLVL.

This clonotype showed up many times. This rearrangement joins TRBV7-9 to TRBJ2-7; D is possibly TRBD2 (5 bases). The length of the CDR3 is 15 residues. The germline gives CDR1 SEHNR, CDR2 FQNEAQ (reference sequence). Trimming removed 4 bases at V and 0 bases at J, with 13 bases between. The CDR3 DNA sequence: TGTGCCAGCAGCTCAACCCGGGGTCACTCCTACGAGCAGTACTTC. Its protein product is CASSSTRGHSYEQYF.

This clonotype was seen a few times. The chain couples TRBV3-1 to TRBJ2-1; 12 bases fit TRBD2. Germline lookup yields CDR1 LGHDT and CDR2 YNNKEL (reference sequence). The CDR3 is 17 residues long. Trimming at V came to 2 bases and at J to 1 base, leaving 3 bases not matched to a gene. CDR3 sequence: CASSQPLAGGSYNEQFF. In DNA form, the CDR3 reads TGTGCCAGCAGCCAACCACTAGCGGGAGGATCCTACAATGAGCAGTTCTTC.

This clonotype has just a few counts. The chain is built from TRBV4-3 and TRBJ2-3; 10 bases match TRBD1. Germline CDR1 is LGHNA and CDR2 is YSLEER. The CDR3 has 18 amino acids. Trimming cost V 0 bases and J 3 bases; bases outside gene matches: 9. The CDR3 region is CASSQDPSKDRGTDTQYF. CDR3 in DNA: TGCGCCAGCAGCCAAGACCCAAGTAAGGACAGGGGGACAGATACGCAGTATTTT.

This clonotype was picked up many times. This chain joins TRBV20-1 and TRBJ2-1; D is perhaps TRBD2 (6 bases). Germline V lookup: CDR1 DFQATT, CDR2 SNEGSKA (reference sequence). The CDR3 extends over 15 amino acids. V was trimmed by 7 bases and J by 9 bases, leaving 25 bases between them. The CDR3 nucleotides are TGCAGTGGCGAGGGGAGCAGGAGGGTAGTCGGTGAGCAGTTCTTC. Translation: CSGEGSRRVVGEQFF.

The V call is TRBV18, the J call TRBJ1-5; D is possibly TRBD1 (6 bases). This CDR3 region has 15 residues. Germline V gene lookup returns CDR1 KGHSH and CDR2 LQKENI. V shed 3 bases and J shed 0 bases, with 9 bases lying between them. The CDR3 sequence: CASSPYRDSNQPQHF. CDR3 bases: TGTGCCAGCTCACCGTACAGGGATAGCAATCAGCCCCAGCATTTT.

The chain uses TRBV5-6 and TRBJ2-1; 8 nucleotides match TRBD2. J gave up 3 bases and V 0 bases, and 11 bases lay outside the gene matches. CDR3 size: 18 residues. CDR1 SGHDT and CDR2 YYEEEE come from the germline V gene. CDR3 residues: CASSLGVAGPPGYNEQFF. CDR3 bases: TGTGCCAGCAGCTTGGGGGTAGCGGGACCGCCTGGCTACAATGAGCAGTTCTTC. Drawing the rest from reference TRBV5-6 and TRBJ2-1, the complete variable domain is DAGVTQSPTHLIKTRGQQVTLRCSPKSGHDTVSWYQQALGQGPQFIFQYYEEEERQRGNFPDRFSGHQFPNYSSELNVNALLLGDSALYLCASSLGVAGPPGYNEQFFGPGTRLTVL.

The sample holds many counts of this clonotype. The V gene is TRBV4-3, the J gene TRBJ2-7; 12 nucleotides align to TRBD1. Trimming took 3 bases from V and 7 from J; bases not matched to a gene: 16. Germline V gene data show CDR1 as LGHNA and CDR2 as YSLEER. The CDR3 contains 18 residues. For the CDR3, the DNA is TGCGCCAGCAGCCATTCTAACTTGGGGGGACAGGGGGCGCGTGAGCAGTACTTC. Its protein is CASSHSNLGGQGAREQYF.

This clonotype was counted only a few times. The genes are TRBV20-1 and TRBJ2-3; D may be TRBD1 or TRBD2 (5 bases each). Trimming pared 8 bases from V and 8 bases from J, leaving 20 bases between. The germline gives CDR1 DFQATT, CDR2 SNEGSKA (reference sequence). The CDR3 consists of 13 residues. The CDR3 sequence is CSPKGEGRSTQYF. The DNA for the CDR3 is TGCAGTCCCAAAGGTGAGGGACGGAGTACGCAGTATTTT.

Many counts were recorded for this clonotype. The chain couples TRBV28 to TRBJ2-3; 14 nucleotides align to TRBD2. Germline trimming cut 6 bases from V and 3 bases from J; bases unmatched to any gene: 20. Germline values: CDR1 MDHEN, CDR2 SYDVKM. The CDR3 has 21 amino acids. DNA for the CDR3: TGTGCCAGCAGGTCTGACACTCCGGGACTAGCGGGAGTCGAGGGAACAGATACGCAGTATTTT. It is translated as CASRSDTPGLAGVEGTDTQYF.

This clonotype was detected ten times or more. J is TRBJ2-7 and V is TRBV12-3 or TRBV12-4, with D unresolved. Trimming took 9 bases from V and 6 from J, leaving 12 bases between them. The CDR3 runs 11 residues. The CDR3 region has the DNA TGTGCCAGTACGAGAGGCTCCGAGCAGTACTTC. Encoded protein: CASTRGSEQYF.

In its sample, this clonotype was seen many times. The chain combines TRBV7-2 with TRBJ2-5; no clear D gene. V lost 3 bases and J lost 2, with 13 bases in between. CDR1 is SGHTA and CDR2 is FQGNSA in the germline V gene. This CDR3 is 15 amino acids long. The CDR3 reads CASSFVRGRQETQYF. CDR3 nucleotide sequence: TGTGCCAGCAGCTTCGTCAGAGGAAGGCAAGAGACCCAGTACTTC.

This clonotype was seen only a few times. The V call is TRBV28, the J call TRBJ2-1; D tentatively reads TRBD1 or TRBD2 (5 bases each). The CDR3 runs to 15 residues. With 6 bases removed from V and 1 base from J, the gap between germline ends came to 13 bases. Germline V gene data show CDR1 as MDHEN and CDR2 as SYDVKM. The CDR3 protein is CASSPWDGSYNEQFF. The CDR3, as DNA: TGTGCCAGCAGCCCCTGGGACGGATCCTACAATGAGCAGTTCTTC.

This clonotype was seen a handful of times. V gene TRBV5-1 combines with J gene TRBJ2-1; D is uncertain. V lost 2 bases to trimming and J lost 1 base, with 4 bases between them. The CDR3 runs 13 residues. Germline V gene data show CDR1 as SGHRS and CDR2 as YFSETQ. This CDR3 reads CASSFPSYNEQFF. Here the CDR3 DNA reads TGCGCCAGCAGCTTCCCTTCCTACAATGAGCAGTTCTTC.

The chain links TRBV7-3 to TRBJ2-1; TRBD2 agrees at 9 bases. With V trimmed by 1 base and J by 7 bases, 5 bases remained unmatched. The CDR3 is 15 residues long. Germline V gene lookup returns CDR1 SGHTA and CDR2 FQGTGA. In DNA form, the CDR3 reads TGTGCCAGCAGCTTAATATTAGCGGGAGTAAATGAGCAGTTCTTC. Protein product: CASSLILAGVNEQFF.

This clonotype has more than one count but fewer than ten. The chain recombines TRBV6-6 with TRBJ2-4; the D gene could be TRBD1 or TRBD2 (7 bases each). V was trimmed by 8 bases and J by 6 bases, leaving 14 bases between them. Looked up from germline, CDR1 is MNHNY and CDR2 is SVGAGI (reference sequence). This CDR3 has 13 residues. The CDR3 loop reads CASGQGEGNIQYF. The DNA for the CDR3 is TGTGCCAGCGGCCAGGGGGAGGGAAACATTCAGTACTTC.

This clonotype showed up just a few times. The chain is built from TRBV5-1 and TRBJ2-3; D ambiguous. Trimming removed 2 bases at V and 2 bases at J, with 9 bases between. There are 14 residues in the CDR3. In germline, CDR1 is SGHRS, CDR2 YFSETQ. For the CDR3, the DNA is TGCGCCAGCAGCTTCATAGTCTCCACAGATACGCAGTATTTT. This encodes CASSFIVSTDTQYF. The full variable domain, with the rest looked up from reference TRBV5-1 and TRBJ2-3, is KAGVTQTPRYLIKTRGQQVTLSCSPISGHRSVSWYQQTPGQGLQFLFEYFSETQRNKGNFPGRFSGRQFSNSRSEMNVSTLELGDSALYLCASSFIVSTDTQYFGPGTRLTVL.

This chain joins TRBV27 and TRBJ1-2, with D perhaps TRBD1 (5 bases). Germline V gene data show CDR1 as MNHEY and CDR2 as SMNVEV (reference sequence). The CDR3 has 12 amino acids. The V end lost 7 bases, the J end lost 11 bases, and 17 bases lay between the germline ends. The CDR3 spells CASTSFGGRYTF. CDR3 nucleotide sequence: TGTGCCAGCACCTCCTTTGGGGGAAGGTACACCTTC.

This clonotype was found a few times. V usage is TRBV7-2 and J usage is TRBJ2-3; 7 bases fit TRBD2. The CDR3 covers 16 residues. Germline assignment: CDR1 SGHTA and CDR2 FQGNSA. V trimming: 6 bases; J trimming: 1 base; junction bases outside the gene matches: 10. The CDR3 loop is CASRFLGGVGTDTQYF. As DNA, the CDR3 is TGTGCCAGCAGATTCTTGGGGGGGGTTGGCACAGATACGCAGTATTTT. The full variable domain, its missing parts supplied by reference TRBV7-2 and TRBJ2-3, is GAGVSQSPSNKVTEKGKDVELRCDPISGHTALYWYRQSLGQGLEFLIYFQGNSAPDKSGLPSDRFSAERTGGSVSTLTIQRTQQEDSAVYLCASRFLGGVGTDTQYFGPGTRLTVL.

This clonotype was counted a few times. The V call is TRBV29-1, the J call TRBJ1-2; D perhaps matches TRBD1 (5 bases). From germline, CDR1 is SQVTM and CDR2 ANQGSEA. The CDR3 runs to 12 residues. The V end was cut by 4 bases, the J end by 1 base, with 7 bases between. CDR3: CSVVRGNYGYTF. CDR3 DNA sequence: TGCAGCGTTGTAAGGGGTAACTATGGCTACACCTTC.

CDR3 amino acids: CASRPGTSGPYEQYF. The DNA of the CDR3 is TGTGCCAGCAGGCCCGGGACTAGCGGACCCTACGAGCAGTACTTC. The rearrangement joins TRBV7-8 to TRBJ2-7; 11 nucleotides agree with TRBD2. This CDR3 has 15 residues. V was pared by 6 bases and J by 2 bases, with 6 bases of the junction left unmatched. Germline loops: CDR1 SGHVS, CDR2 FQNEAQ.

This clonotype was detected a few times. The chain joins TRBV18 to TRBJ1-5; 7 nucleotides align to TRBD1. Germline CDR1 is KGHSH and CDR2 is LQKENI. V lost 6 bases and J lost 3; bases outside the gene matches: 5. The CDR3 extends over 14 amino acids. The CDR3 bases are TGTGCCAGCTCCCTCGGACAGGACAATCAGCCCCAGCATTTT. This translates into CASSLGQDNQPQHF.

This clonotype has only a few counts. The gene calls are TRBV4-1 and TRBJ2-2; 7 bases line up with TRBD1. Trimming removed 2 bases from V and 4 bases from J; junction bases left unmatched: 7. This CDR3 spans 16 amino acids. Per the germline V gene, CDR1 is MGHRA and CDR2 is YSYEKL. CDR3 sequence (DNA): TGCGCCAGCAGCCAATTGACAGGGATGGCCACCGGGGAGCTGTTTTTT. Translated: CASSQLTGMATGELFF.

This clonotype was seen only a few times. The chain's CDR3 is CASSFGVGAGGPGDTQYF. The CDR3 region has the DNA TGTGCCAGCAGTTTCGGGGTGGGGGCGGGGGGGCCGGGAGATACGCAGTATTTT. This sequence joins TRBV27 and TRBJ2-3; TRBD2 matches at 9 bases. Germline CDR1 MNHEY, CDR2 SMNVEV (reference sequence). Losses at the gene ends were 3 bases for V and 5 bases for J; bases not matched to a gene: 15. The CDR3 totals 18 residues.

The chain uses TRBV20-1 and TRBJ2-4, with D hard to call. V shed 5 bases and J shed 3 bases, with 17 bases lying between them. The germline CDR1 and CDR2 sequences are DFQATT and SNEGSKA (reference sequence). The CDR3 runs to 15 residues. CDR3 in amino acids: CSARAPGVGKNIQYF. The CDR3 nucleotides read TGCAGTGCTCGGGCCCCGGGTGTAGGCAAAAACATTCAGTACTTC.